This T cell receptor beta chain appears in the sequencing data of a study of graft-versus-host responses after intestinal transplantation. Study outcomes and limitations: Patients with graft-donor T cell macrochimerism had high graft-versus-host to host-versus-graft clonal ratios in allografts. GvH clones occurred in recipient marrow; some first appeared in ileum or blood.

The method was immunoSEQ multiplex PCR; TCRdb's version includes in-frame clones alone and lacks a portion of them. The repertoire has about 27,000 clones, approximately 78% of them found once; the top ten carry more than 0.8%. Germline V CDR1 and CDR2: MNHEY, SMNVEV (reference sequence). CDR3 length: 13 residues. V was clipped by 2 bases and J by 5 bases, with 6 bases between them. For this clone: The antigen remains unidentified.

The specimen comprised unstimulated CD8+ T cells sorted from spleen or lymph node cells, sampled before transplant. The origin of this receptor is a human donor who was the organ donor for an intestinal transplant. The chain has TRBV27 and TRBJ2-2; D gene uncertain. The CDR3 reads CASSLRGTGELFF. The CDR3 DNA reads TGTGCCAGCAGTTTAAGAGGAACCGGGGAGCTGTTTTTT.